This entry lists 27 T cell receptor beta chains sequenced from one sample in a study of blood T cell repertoires in COVID-19. Profiled with immunoSEQ multiplex PCR; TCRdb holds only in-frame clones, not every one. The table has hundreds of thousands of clones, 85% to 90% seen once. The sequencing sample was made of PBMCs or T cells enriched from blood (not recorded which). The source is a man younger than 35 who had recovered from COVID-19.

Many counts were recorded for this clone. J is TRBJ2-7 and V is TRBV27; no reliable D call. The CDR3 is made up of 15 amino acids. With 5 bases removed from V and 3 bases from J, the gap between germline ends came to 17 bases. CDR1 is MNHEY and CDR2 is SMNVEV in the germline V gene (reference sequence). The CDR3 DNA follows: TGTGCCAGCAGTCCGAGTAGTTTCTCGGTCTACGAGCAGTACTTC. This codes for CASSPSSFSVYEQYF.

Turning to this clone: The same CDR3 also results from other DNA sequences found in this sample. This chain uses TRBV19 with TRBJ2-7; D unresolved. V lost 3 bases and J lost 0, with 6 bases in between. CDR1 and CDR2 from the germline V gene are LNHDA and SQIVND (reference sequence). The length of the CDR3 is 13 residues. In DNA, the CDR3 is TGTGCCAGTAGTATTACAGACTCCTACGAGCAGTACTTC. Protein product: CASSITDSYEQYF.

The chain uses TRBV27 and TRBJ2-1; TRBD2 matches 10 bases. CDR1 is MNHEY and CDR2 is SMNVEV in the germline V gene (reference sequence). This CDR3 region has 15 residues. V gave up 5 bases and J gave up 3 bases; unmatched junction bases: 4. This CDR3 reads CASSLVAGGYNEQFF. The CDR3 DNA reads TGTGCCAGCAGTCTCGTAGCGGGGGGCTACAATGAGCAGTTCTTC.

This clone was detected once. This chain connects TRBV19 to TRBJ2-5; 10 bases match TRBD2. The CDR3 extends over 16 amino acids. Germline lookup yields CDR1 LNHDA and CDR2 SQIVND (reference sequence). V lost 4 bases and J lost 5; bases outside the gene matches: 10. The CDR3 region has the DNA TGTGCCAGTAGTAAAACAGCGGGAGGGCCCAGGGAGACCCAGTACTTC. Its protein product is CASSKTAGGPRETQYF. Based on the CDR3 plus reference TRBV19 and TRBJ2-5, the full variable domain is DGGITQSPKYLFRKEGQNVTLSCEQNLNHDAMYWYRQDPGQGLRLIYYSQIVNDFQKGDIAEGYSVSREKKESFPLTVTSAQKNPTAFYLCASSKTAGGPRETQYFGPGTRLLVL.

The chain employs TRBV24-1 and TRBJ2-1, with D perhaps matching TRBD2 (5 bases). The length of the CDR3 is 13 residues. The germline V gene encodes CDR1 KGHDR and CDR2 SFDVKD. Trimming removed 6 bases at V and 9 bases at J, with 14 bases between. Written as DNA, the CDR3 is TGTGCCACCAGTAAGGACTGGCCGGGTGAGCAGTTCTTC. Translation gives CATSKDWPGEQFF.

J is TRBJ2-1 and V is TRBV5-1, with D perhaps TRBD2 (6 bases). The length of the CDR3 is 17 residues. CDR1 and CDR2 (germline): SGHRS, YFSETQ. Deletions cut 1 base from V and 8 bases from J, with 22 bases between. As DNA, the CDR3 is TGCGCCAGCAGCTTGTTTCGGGTTAGCGGCACGGTCGATGAGCAGTTCTTC. Amino acid sequence: CASSLFRVSGTVDEQFF.

The J gene is TRBJ2-3, the V gene TRBV7-6, with TRBD1 matching 12 bases. In germline, CDR1 is SGHVS, CDR2 FNYEAQ. The CDR3 is 16 residues long. J was trimmed by 5 bases and V by 5 bases; bases with no gene match: 8. Written as DNA, the CDR3 is TGTGCCAGCAGCCCGTTTGGGACAGGGGGCATAGATACGCAGTATTTT. Encoded protein: CASSPFGTGGIDTQYF.

The V and J genes are TRBV24-1 and TRBJ2-6, with 7 positions matching TRBD2. Unmatched junction bases numbered 11, after V lost 7 bases and J lost 0 bases. The CDR3 is 18 amino acids. CDR1 is KGHDR and CDR2 is SFDVKD in the germline V gene. The CDR3 sequence is CATRRGVGFSSGANVLTF. Written as DNA, the CDR3 is TGTGCCACCAGACGGGGGGTGGGGTTCTCCTCTGGGGCCAACGTCCTGACTTTC.

The chain recombines TRBV19 with TRBJ1-1; D not certain. Germline V CDR1 and CDR2: LNHDA, SQIVND (reference sequence). Trimming removed 2 bases from V and 1 base from J, with 11 bases in between. CDR3 size: 15 residues. CDR3 in DNA: TGTGCCAGTAGTATAAATCCGGGTGCGAACACTGAAGCTTTCTTT. Its protein is CASSINPGANTEAFF.

Details on this clone: This sample includes further DNA sequences coding for the same CDR3. The rearrangement links TRBV2 to TRBJ2-7; D might be TRBD1 (5 bases). Germline V gives CDR1 SNHLY, CDR2 FYNNEI. The V gene lost 2 bases and the J gene lost 2 bases, with 10 bases spanning the gap. The length of the CDR3 is 14 residues. CDR3 sequence (DNA): TGTGCCAGCAGTGAACAGGGCGGTCCCTACGAGCAGTACTTC. Protein: CASSEQGGPYEQYF.

This chain joins TRBV5-1 and TRBJ2-3, with TRBD2 as a possible D gene (5 bases). V dropped 2 bases and J dropped 3 bases, with 10 bases sitting between them. The CDR3 spans 14 residues. Germline CDR1 reads SGHRS; CDR2 reads YFSETQ. CDR3 residues: CASSFGSVTDTQYF. CDR3 DNA sequence: TGCGCCAGCAGCTTCGGTAGCGTAACAGATACGCAGTATTTT.

The chain has TRBV11-2 and TRBJ2-1; D might be TRBD2 (5 bases). Trimming pared 2 bases from V and 2 bases from J, leaving 10 bases between. This CDR3 contains 15 residues. CDR1 and CDR2 (germline): SGHAT, FQNNGV. The CDR3 reads CASSLLGAAYNEQFF. The CDR3 region has the DNA TGTGCCAGCAGCTTATTGGGAGCCGCCTACAATGAGCAGTTCTTC.

CDR3 in amino acids: CASSLGSVAALSSYEQYF. The CDR3 DNA is TGTGCCAGCAGCTTAGGTTCGGTCGCGGCCCTGTCCTCCTACGAGCAGTACTTC. The V call is TRBV7-2, the J call TRBJ2-7; D gene unclear. Germline-derived CDR1 and CDR2 are SGHTA and FQGNSA. The germline V and J ends were trimmed by 1 base and 0 bases, with 19 bases remaining between them. The CDR3 consists of 18 residues.

The chain couples TRBV6-1 to TRBJ1-1; D unresolved. Per the germline V gene, CDR1 is MNHNS and CDR2 is SASEGT. Trimming shortened V by 2 bases and J by 6 bases, and 16 bases separated the two germline ends. The CDR3 is 15 amino acids. Written as DNA, the CDR3 is TGTGCCAGCAGTGAACTCGACTTCCCGGTCCCTGAAGCTTTCTTT. Amino acids: CASSELDFPVPEAFF.

The chain carries TRBV6-5 and TRBJ2-7, with 7 bases aligning to TRBD2. The germline gives CDR1 MNHEY, CDR2 SVGAGI. V lost 6 bases, J lost 2 bases, and 10 bases stayed unmatched. The CDR3 loop spans 15 amino acids. As DNA, the CDR3 is TGTGCCAGCAGCCCCTCCGGGACTACACCCTACGAGCAGTACTTC. This gives the protein CASSPSGTTPYEQYF.

The chain is built from TRBV3-1 (or the pseudogene TRBV3-2) and TRBJ2-7; 11 bases are a match to TRBD1. The trim removed 6 bases at V and 5 bases at J, leaving 9 bases unmatched. The CDR3 length is 15 residues. Germline V CDR1 and CDR2: LGHDT, YNNKEL (reference sequence). CDR3 DNA: TGTGCCAGCAGGGGCGGGACAGGGGGAATCCACGAGCAGTACTTC. It translates to CASRGGTGGIHEQYF.

This clone was picked up one time. The CDR3 sequence: CSVGLMTVYTF. The CDR3, as DNA: TGCAGCGTGGGACTCATGACAGTCTACACCTTC. V and J are TRBV29-1 and TRBJ1-2, with TRBD1 as a possible D gene (5 bases). Germline lookup yields CDR1 SQVTM and CDR2 ANQGSEA. This CDR3 is 11 amino acids long. Trimming pared 6 bases from V and 10 bases from J, leaving 15 bases between.

This sequence joins TRBV19 and TRBJ2-4; TRBD2 agrees at 7 bases. The CDR3 runs to 15 residues. CDR1 is LNHDA, CDR2 SQIVND, per germline (reference sequence). V was pared by 5 bases and J by 3 bases, with 7 bases of the junction left unmatched. The CDR3 DNA is TGTGCCAGTAGTTTCGGGGGGAAGGGCAAAAACATTCAGTACTTC. This codes for CASSFGGKGKNIQYF. Using reference TRBV19 and TRBJ2-4 for the parts outside the CDR3, the full variable domain is DGGITQSPKYLFRKEGQNVTLSCEQNLNHDAMYWYRQDPGQGLRLIYYSQIVNDFQKGDIAEGYSVSREKKESFPLTVTSAQKNPTAFYLCASSFGGKGKNIQYFGAGTRLSVL.

V and J are TRBV21-1 and TRBJ2-7; TRBD1, as called in the table, went unchecked against the DNA. TRBV21-1 is assigned pseudogene status. CDR3 length: 15 residues. CDR3 loop: CASMKDRSYNYEQYF. The CDR3 nucleotides are TGTGCCAGCATGAAAGACAGGTCATACAACTACGAGCAGTACTTC.

This chain uses TRBV6-5 with TRBJ1-2; 10 bases are shared with TRBD1. The V gene's germline CDR1 is MNHEY and CDR2 SVGAGI. The V and J ends lost 1 base and 4 bases, in that order; junction bases with no gene match: 0. The CDR3 totals 14 residues. CDR3 DNA: TGTGCCAGCAGTTACTGGGACAGGGGCTATGGCTACACCTTC. It codes for CASSYWDRGYGYTF.

CDR3 amino acids: CASSLLAGFQETQYF. The CDR3 DNA reads TGTGCCAGCAGCTTACTAGCGGGGTTCCAGGAGACCCAGTACTTC. This sequence joins TRBV11-2 and TRBJ2-5; 9 bases align to TRBD2. The V gene end was trimmed by 2 bases and the J gene end by 5 bases; junction bases not matched to a gene: 6. The length of the CDR3 is 15 residues. Germline CDR1 reads SGHAT; CDR2 reads FQNNGV.

This sequence joins TRBV24-1 and TRBJ2-1; no clear D gene. The germline gives CDR1 KGHDR, CDR2 SFDVKD. V lost 1 base, J lost 6 bases, and 3 bases lay in between. This CDR3 comprises 12 residues. The CDR3 loop is CATSDFSNEQFF. The CDR3 nucleotides read TGTGCCACCAGTGATTTCTCCAATGAGCAGTTCTTC.

The chain carries TRBV3-1 (or the pseudogene TRBV3-2) and TRBJ2-1, with D possibly matching TRBD1 (6 bases). Trimming pared 0 bases from V and 12 bases from J, leaving 12 bases between. Germline assignment: CDR1 LGHDT and CDR2 YNNKEL (reference sequence). The CDR3 runs to 13 residues. The CDR3: CASSQDYGTTQFF. CDR3 DNA: TGTGCCAGCAGCCAAGATTACGGGACAACGCAGTTCTTC.

As to this clone: One end of the junction does not line up with germline, which may come from a read error. The V and J genes are TRBV2 and TRBJ2-7; a possible D gene is TRBD2 (5 bases). Germline values: CDR1 SNHLY, CDR2 FYNNEI. CDR3 length equals 13 residues. The CDR3 region has the DNA TGTGCCAGCAGTGAAGCGCTTCGGGCGGCGGGTAACTTC. Residues: CASSEALRAAGNF.

The chain employs TRBV6-5 and TRBJ2-7; TRBD2 agrees at 9 bases. The CDR3 loop spans 12 amino acids. V lost 7 bases and J lost 7; bases outside the gene matches: 5. Looked up from germline, CDR1 is MNHEY and CDR2 is SVGAGI. Written as DNA, the CDR3 is TGTGCCAGCACTAGCGGGGTCGGGGAGCAGTACTTC. This encodes CASTSGVGEQYF.

The chain joins TRBV18 to TRBJ2-7; 10 bases map to TRBD2. Germline CDR1 KGHSH, CDR2 LQKENI. The CDR3 totals 15 residues. J was trimmed by 4 bases and V by 2 bases; bases with no gene match: 5. The CDR3 coding sequence is TGTGCCAGCTCACCATCAGCGGGGGGGCGGTACGAGCAGTACTTC. Its translation: CASSPSAGGRYEQYF.

J is TRBJ1-4 and V is TRBV5-1; 7 bases line up with TRBD1. The V gene's germline CDR1 is SGHRS and CDR2 YFSETQ. CDR3 size: 15 residues. Trimming took 4 bases from V and 4 from J; bases not matched to a gene: 7. The CDR3, as DNA: TGCGCCAGCAGCCCCCGGACAGGACATAATGAAAAACTGTTTTTT. This gives the protein CASSPRTGHNEKLFF.